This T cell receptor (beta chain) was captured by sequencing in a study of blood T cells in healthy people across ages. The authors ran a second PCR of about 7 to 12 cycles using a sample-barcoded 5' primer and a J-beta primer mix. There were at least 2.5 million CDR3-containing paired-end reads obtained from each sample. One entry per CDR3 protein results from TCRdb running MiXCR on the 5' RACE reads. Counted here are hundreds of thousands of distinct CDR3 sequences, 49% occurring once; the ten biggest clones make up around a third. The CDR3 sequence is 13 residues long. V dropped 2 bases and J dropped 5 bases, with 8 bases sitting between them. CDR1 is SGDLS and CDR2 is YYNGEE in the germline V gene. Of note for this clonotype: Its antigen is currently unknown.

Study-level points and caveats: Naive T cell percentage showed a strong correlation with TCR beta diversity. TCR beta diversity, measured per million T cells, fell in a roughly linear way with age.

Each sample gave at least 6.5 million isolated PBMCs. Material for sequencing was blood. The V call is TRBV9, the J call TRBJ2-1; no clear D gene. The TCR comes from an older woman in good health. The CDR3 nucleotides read TGTGCCAGCAGCGTTAGCAGCCACAATGAGCAGTTCTTC. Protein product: CASSVSSHNEQFF.